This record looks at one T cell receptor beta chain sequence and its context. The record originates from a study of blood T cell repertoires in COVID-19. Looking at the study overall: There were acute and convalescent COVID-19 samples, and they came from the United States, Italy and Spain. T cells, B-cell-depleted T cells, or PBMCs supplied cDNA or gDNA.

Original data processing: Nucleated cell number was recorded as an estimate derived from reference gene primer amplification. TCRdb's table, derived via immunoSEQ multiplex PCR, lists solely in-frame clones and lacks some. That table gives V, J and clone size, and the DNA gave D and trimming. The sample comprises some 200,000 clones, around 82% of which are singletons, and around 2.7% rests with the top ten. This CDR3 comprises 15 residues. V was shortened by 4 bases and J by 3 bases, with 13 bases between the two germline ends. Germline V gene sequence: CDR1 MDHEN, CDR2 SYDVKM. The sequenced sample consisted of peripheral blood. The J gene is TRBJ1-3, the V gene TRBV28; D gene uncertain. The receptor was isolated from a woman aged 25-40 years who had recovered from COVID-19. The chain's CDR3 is CASSSEGAIGNTIYF. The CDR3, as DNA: TGTGCCAGCAGTTCAGAGGGCGCCATTGGAAACACCATATATTTT.